Given below is one T cell receptor beta chain in context. The antigen is not known. Before sequencing took place, the ViraFEST assay used viral peptide pools to expand antigen-specific CD4+ T cells. Investigators separated out CD4+ T cells once around 9 days of culture had passed. Convalescent patients had PCR-confirmed SARS-CoV-2 infection between March and December 2020. IL-2 at 10 IU/ml and peptides at around 9.6 ug/ml were added to cultured PBMC, around 2 million per well. With V trimmed by 8 bases and J by 5 bases, 19 bases remained unmatched. The CDR3 extends over 20 amino acids. Germline CDR1 reads SNHLY; CDR2 reads FYNNEI. The sample is drawn from a study of vaccination effects on CD4 cells after COVID-19. Sequencing used immunoSEQ multiplex PCR; TCRdb keeps in-frame clones, though not all of them. The sample includes around 23,000 clones, about 80% seen only once; the top ten take approximately 40%.

Study-wide results and caveats: Marked clonal contraction was seen in infection- and vaccine-induced clones late after vaccination.

The sequence came from a human donor who had a prior SARS-CoV-2 infection. This rearrangement joins TRBV2 to TRBJ2-2; 14 bases are shared with TRBD2. Here the sequenced sample was CD4+ T cells from PBMCs cultured with a peptide pool, taken before COVID-19 vaccination. CDR3 nucleotides: TGTGCCAGCGGGGGCGCGCTTGGGGGACTAGCGGGAGCGGGGACCGGGGAGCTGTTTTTT. Encoded protein: CASGGALGGLAGAGTGELFF.